This is a list of T cell receptor beta chains from one sample in a study of Graves' ophthalmopathy and Graves' hyperthyroidism. MiXCR was run by TCRdb on the multiplex PCR reads, yielding one entry per CDR3 protein. The data show over a million distinct CDR3 sequences, about 36% seen once. The material sequenced was peripheral blood or thyroid tissue (not recorded which). All receptors derive from an adult man with Graves' hyperthyroidism. CDR3s include the opening cysteine and the closing phenylalanine or tryptophan. D genes are given only for firm matches. The size of a clone is reported for some rows only, either as once, few or many, or as a class for expanded clones.

d_call,clone_size,v_call,j_call,cdr3_nt,cdr3_aa
-,-,TRBV3-1,TRBJ2-6,TGTGCCAGCAGCCAAGTGTCAGTTGCTGGGGCCAACGTCCTGACTTTC,CASSQVSVAGANVLTF
TRBD2,many,TRBV7-8,TRBJ2-2,TGTGCCAGCATCACGGGGGGGAGCACCGGGGAGCTGTTTTTT,CASITGGSTGELFF
TRBD2,-,TRBV5-1,TRBJ2-7,TGCGCCAGCAGTGATTCGGCGGGAGCTTTTTGGGAGCAGTACTTC,CASSDSAGAFWEQYF
TRBD1,-,TRBV14,TRBJ2-2,TGTGCCAGCAGCCAAGCGACAGGGATGATTCTACGGGAGCTGTTTTTT,CASSQATGMILRELFF
-,-,TRBV7-8,TRBJ2-7,TGTGCCAGCAGTCCTCGACAGTTAACCTACGAGCAGTACTTC,CASSPRQLTYEQYF
TRBD2,-,TRBV7-6,TRBJ2-5,TGTGCCAGCAGCCCACCGACTAGCGGGATAGAGACCCAGTACTTC,CASSPPTSGIETQYF
-,-,TRBV14,TRBJ1-3,TGTGCCAGCAGCCACCACAGACGGACGACCTCTGGAAACACCATATATTTT,CASSHHRRTTSGNTIYF
-,many,TRBV6-2/TRBV6-3,TRBJ1-2,TGTGCCAGCTGTGGAGGGCCGCCTGAGGGCTACACCTTC,CASCGGPPEGYTF
-,few,TRBV5-1,TRBJ2-7,TGTGCCAGCAGCGTGACAGACAACTCCTACGAGCAGTACTTC,CASSVTDNSYEQYF
TRBD2,-,TRBV12-3/TRBV12-4,TRBJ2-7,TGTGCCACCCACGGACTAGCTCGCAGCACAGAGCAGTACTTC,CATHGLARSTEQYF
TRBD1,many,TRBV19,TRBJ1-2,TGTGCCAGTAACGAACAGGGGAATAACTATGGCTACACCTTC,CASNEQGNNYGYTF
-,-,TRBV11-1,TRBJ1-1,TGTGCCAGCAGCTCCAAGGGGGACACTGAAGCTTTCTTT,CASSSKGDTEAFF
-,-,TRBV29-1,TRBJ1-2,TGCAGCGTTGAATTTGCAACCTTC,CSVEFATF
-,-,TRBV14,TRBJ2-3,TGTGCCAGCAGCCAACAAGGGGGGTACACAGATACGCAGTATTTT,CASSQQGGYTDTQYF
-,-,TRBV11-2,TRBJ1-6,TGTGCCAGCAGCTTAGGGCCAGGGGTTAATTCACCCCTCCACTTT,CASSLGPGVNSPLHF
-,-,TRBV20-1,TRBJ2-7,TGCAGTGCTAAACGGGACACATCAGGGGGGGAGCAGTACTTC,CSAKRDTSGGEQYF
TRBD2,-,TRBV30,TRBJ2-7,TGTGCCTGGAGTGGGACTAGCGGGACCACCTACGAGCAGTACTTC,CAWSGTSGTTYEQYF
TRBD1,-,TRBV12-3/TRBV12-4,TRBJ2-7,TGTGCCAGCAGGTTTAGTGGGCAGAGGGAACAGGGGCCGTACTTC,CASRFSGQREQGPYF
-,few,TRBV19,TRBJ1-2,TGTGCCAGTAGTCCCTGGGCCGGGACGGCGAGCTATGGCTACACCTTC,CASSPWAGTASYGYTF
TRBD1,-,TRBV5-5,TRBJ2-7,TGTGCCAGCAGCCCTTCCCGAGGGGGACAGACCTACGAGCAGTACTTC,CASSPSRGGQTYEQYF
-,few,TRBV7-9,TRBJ1-3,TGTGCCGCGGGGAGCTCTGGAAACACCATATATTTT,CAAGSSGNTIYF
TRBD1,-,TRBV7-9,TRBJ1-2,TGTGCCAGCAGCCAGGACAGGGGGCTGAGTGGCTACACCTTC,CASSQDRGLSGYTF
-,-,TRBV5-1,TRBJ1-5,TGCGCCAGCAGCCCTACAGGGTCGGACCAGCCCCAGCATTTT,CASSPTGSDQPQHF
-,many,TRBV7-2,TRBJ1-2,TGTGCCAGCAGCCGGGACATCAACTATGGCTACACCTTC,CASSRDINYGYTF
TRBD1,few,TRBV9,TRBJ1-2,TGTGCCAGCAGACCCGGGACAGGGGTGTATGGCTACACCTTC,CASRPGTGVYGYTF
TRBD1,-,TRBV12-3/TRBV12-4,TRBJ2-7,TGTGCCAGCTCACCAGCGGGGACAGGGGTCTCCTACGAGCAGTACTTC,CASSPAGTGVSYEQYF
TRBD1,-,TRBV9,TRBJ1-4,TGTGCCAGCAGCGACCAACGGACAGGGGGGCTGGGGGAAAAACTGTTTTTT,CASSDQRTGGLGEKLFF
TRBD1,-,TRBV20-1,TRBJ1-1,TGCAGTGCTAGACAGGGGGCGTTCGCTGAAGCTTTCTTT,CSARQGAFAEAFF
-,-,TRBV7-9,TRBJ2-7,TGTGCCAGCAGCGAGACCCGGTCGGGCTACGAGCAGTACTTC,CASSETRSGYEQYF
-,-,TRBV7-9,TRBJ1-4,TGTGCCAGCAGCTTAGGCGGAGTCACAGGAAGAAATGAAAAACTGTTTTTT,CASSLGGVTGRNEKLFF
-,-,TRBV10-3,TRBJ1-2,TGTGCCAGCAGTTACTCGATCGGGCAGGGAGGTGGCTACACCTTC,CASSYSIGQGGGYTF
-,-,TRBV7-2,TRBJ2-7,TGTGCCACCACAGCCTCCTACGAGCAGTACTTC,CATTASYEQYF
-,many,TRBV5-8,TRBJ1-1,TGTGCCAGCAGCCGGAGGACGAGGAACACTGAAGCTTTCTTT,CASSRRTRNTEAFF
-,few,TRBV10-3,TRBJ2-7,TGTGCCAGCAACAGACCCGGGGGAAACGAGCAGTACTTC,CASNRPGGNEQYF
TRBD1,-,TRBV29-1,TRBJ1-2,TGCAGCGTCCAACGGTTGGGGACAGGGGAGGACTATGGCTACACCTTC,CSVQRLGTGEDYGYTF
TRBD1,few,TRBV4-2,TRBJ2-7,TGTGCCAGCAGCGACTCCGGGACAGGACCAGAGGAGCAGTACTTC,CASSDSGTGPEEQYF
-,many,TRBV10-1,TRBJ2-5,TGCGCCAGCAGTGAGTACTCGGACGGTCGTATCCAGTACTTC,CASSEYSDGRIQYF
TRBD1,-,TRBV9,TRBJ2-2,TGTGCCAGCAGCGCTGGACAGGGACCGAACACCGGGGAGCTGTTTTTT,CASSAGQGPNTGELFF
-,-,TRBV5-1,TRBJ1-1,TGCGCCAGCAGCTTCGGGGTCCGGGCGGGGAACACTGAAGCTTTCTTT,CASSFGVRAGNTEAFF
-,-,TRBV5-6,TRBJ1-6,TGTGCCAGCAGCCACGGGACCGATCTCCTCCACTTT,CASSHGTDLLHF
-,-,TRBV29-1,TRBJ1-1,TGCAGCGTTGAAGGGCATAGATGGTCTGAAGCTTTCTTT,CSVEGHRWSEAFF
-,few,TRBV6-6,TRBJ2-5,TGTGCCAGCAGTCTCCCCCCCCAAGAGACCCAGTACTTC,CASSLPPQETQYF
TRBD1,-,TRBV12-3/TRBV12-4,TRBJ2-5,TGTGCCAGCAGACTGACAGGGGAAGAGACCCAGTACTTC,CASRLTGEETQYF
-,-,TRBV29-1,TRBJ2-5,TGCAGCGGTGGACTCATGGTCGGGGAGACCCAGTACTTC,CSGGLMVGETQYF
-,-,TRBV20-1,TRBJ1-1,TGCACCCCGAACGATGGGAGGGCAAACACTGAAGCTTTCTTT,CTPNDGRANTEAFF
TRBD2,-,TRBV20-1,TRBJ2-5,TGCAGTGTAAGCGGTCTAGCGGGACAACACCAAGAGACCCAGTACTTC,CSVSGLAGQHQETQYF
TRBD1,few,TRBV7-2,TRBJ1-5,TGTGCCAGCAGCCCTAGCCAGGGACAGTTAAATCAGCCCCAGCATTTT,CASSPSQGQLNQPQHF
TRBD1,many,TRBV11-2,TRBJ1-2,TGTGCCAGCAGCTCAAGGGACAGGGGGCGAGGCTACACCTTC,CASSSRDRGRGYTF
-,few,TRBV24-1,TRBJ2-2,TGTGCCACCAGTGATTTTGGAGGGAACACCGGGGAGCTGTTTTTT,CATSDFGGNTGELFF
-,-,TRBV12-3/TRBV12-4,TRBJ1-5,TGTGCCAGCAGTTCACTCAGGGATCAGCCCCAGCATTTT,CASSSLRDQPQHF